This is a list of T cell receptor beta chains from one sample in a study of blood T cells in healthy people across ages. Each CDR3 protein is one row after TCRdb ran MiXCR on the 5' RACE reads. The sample comprises 800,000 or so distinct CDR3 sequences, just under 25% of which are singletons, and 3% to 4.5% rests with the top ten. The same sample was also studied in work on T cells of mothers and their children.

The sequenced sample consisted of blood. These receptors were obtained from a boy aged 5-17 years in good health. Both conserved end residues are part of each CDR3. The order of the fields is V gene, clone size, CDR3 length, D gene, J gene, CDR3 protein, CDR3 DNA. The D gene is left open where the match is weak. For some rows the clone size is stated as once, few or many, or as a class when expanded; others skip it.

v_call: TRBV7-3; clone_size: -; cdr3_length: 13; d_call: TRBD1; j_call: TRBJ2-1; cdr3_aa: CASSAGQDNEQFF; cdr3_nt: TGTGCCAGCAGCGCGGGACAGGATAATGAGCAGTTCTTC
v_call: TRBV4-1; clone_size: -; cdr3_length: 14; d_call: -; j_call: TRBJ2-5; cdr3_aa: CASSQPGLAETQYF; cdr3_nt: TGCGCCAGCAGCCAGCCGGGACTCGCTGAGACCCAGTACTTC
v_call: TRBV4-1; clone_size: few; cdr3_length: 15; d_call: -; j_call: TRBJ2-7; cdr3_aa: CASSPLGQDHYEQYF; cdr3_nt: TGCGCCAGCAGCCCCCTTGGGCAGGACCACTACGAGCAGTACTTC
v_call: TRBV7-9; clone_size: -; cdr3_length: 14; d_call: -; j_call: TRBJ1-2; cdr3_aa: CASSSGQSGYGYTF; cdr3_nt: TGTGCCAGCAGCTCAGGACAGTCCGGCTATGGCTACACCTTC
v_call: TRBV12-3/TRBV12-4; clone_size: -; cdr3_length: 18; d_call: TRBD2; j_call: TRBJ2-5; cdr3_aa: CASSTGTSGNEQGETQYF; cdr3_nt: TGTGCCAGCAGTACCGGGACTAGCGGGAACGAGCAGGGAGAGACCCAGTACTTC
v_call: TRBV5-1; clone_size: few; cdr3_length: 15; d_call: TRBD2; j_call: TRBJ2-5; cdr3_aa: CASSAIAGYEETQYF; cdr3_nt: TGCGCCAGCAGCGCGATAGCGGGATATGAGGAGACCCAGTACTTC
v_call: TRBV5-1; clone_size: -; cdr3_length: 16; d_call: -; j_call: TRBJ2-7; cdr3_aa: CASSGVEGGQSYEQYF; cdr3_nt: TGCGCCAGCAGCGGGGTGGAGGGGGGCCAATCCTACGAGCAGTACTTC
v_call: TRBV7-9; clone_size: few; cdr3_length: 14; d_call: -; j_call: TRBJ2-7; cdr3_aa: CASSLEVSPYEQYF; cdr3_nt: TGTGCCAGCAGCTTAGAGGTTAGCCCTTACGAGCAGTACTTC
v_call: TRBV7-8; clone_size: many; cdr3_length: 12; d_call: -; j_call: TRBJ1-2; cdr3_aa: CASSQNPGGYTF; cdr3_nt: TGTGCCAGCAGCCAAAACCCGGGCGGCTACACCTTC
v_call: TRBV18; clone_size: -; cdr3_length: 17; d_call: TRBD1; j_call: TRBJ1-4; cdr3_aa: CASSPRLAGGNEEKLFF; cdr3_nt: TGTGCCAGCTCACCACGACTTGCAGGGGGGAACGAAGAAAAACTGTTTTTT
v_call: TRBV28; clone_size: few; cdr3_length: 15; d_call: -; j_call: TRBJ2-5; cdr3_aa: CASSLDPGRQETQYF; cdr3_nt: TGTGCCAGCAGTTTGGACCCCGGGCGCCAAGAGACCCAGTACTTC
v_call: TRBV20-1; clone_size: -; cdr3_length: 14; d_call: -; j_call: TRBJ2-4; cdr3_aa: CSAPGNALKNIQYF; cdr3_nt: TGCAGTGCCCCAGGGAACGCTCTCAAAAACATTCAGTACTTC
v_call: TRBV6-5; clone_size: -; cdr3_length: 15; d_call: TRBD1; j_call: TRBJ2-1; cdr3_aa: CASSRTGSTYNEQFF; cdr3_nt: TGTGCCAGCAGTCGGACAGGGTCCACCTACAATGAGCAGTTCTTC